Listed below are T cell receptor beta chains from one sample, sequenced in a study of CD8+ T cells in alopecia areata. The repertoire was sequenced with immunoSEQ multiplex PCR; TCRdb's copy has only in-frame clones and lacks some. The sample lists about 200,000 clones, under 60% occurring once. The sequencing here drew on CD4+ T cells sorted from blood, taken at week 4, from a patient treated with tofacitinib. The source is a human donor with alopecia areata. CDR3s include the opening cysteine and the closing phenylalanine or tryptophan. D genes are given only for firm matches. Clone size is given for some rows only: seen once, a few or many times, or a class if the clone is expanded.

v_gene: TRBV10-3
d_gene: TRBD1
abundance: .
j_gene: TRBJ2-5
CDR3aa: CAISRDRETQYF
CDR3nt: TGTGCCATCAGTAGGGACAGGGAGACCCAGTACTTC

v_gene: TRBV25-1
d_gene: .
abundance: .
j_gene: TRBJ2-5
CDR3aa: CASSETQVQETQYF
CDR3nt: TGTGCCAGCAGTGAGACACAAGTTCAAGAGACCCAGTACTTC

v_gene: TRBV29-1
d_gene: .
abundance: .
j_gene: TRBJ2-3
CDR3aa: CSVNPGSDTQYF
CDR3nt: TGCAGCGTAAACCCGGGGTCAGATACGCAGTATTTT

v_gene: TRBV2
d_gene: .
abundance: .
j_gene: TRBJ1-2
CDR3aa: CASSELVRGGYTF
CDR3nt: TGTGCCAGCAGTGAATTAGTGAGAGGGGGCTACACCTTC

v_gene: TRBV25-1
d_gene: .
abundance: .
j_gene: TRBJ2-7
CDR3aa: CASSQQGRYEQYF
CDR3nt: TGTGCCAGCAGTCAGCAGGGTCGTTACGAGCAGTACTTC

v_gene: TRBV5-6
d_gene: .
abundance: .
j_gene: TRBJ1-2
CDR3aa: CASSLEMRGDYGYTF
CDR3nt: TGTGCCAGCAGCCTCGAAATGAGGGGCGACTATGGCTACACCTTC

v_gene: TRBV4-3
d_gene: .
abundance: once
j_gene: TRBJ1-1
CDR3aa: CASSQDSHRLNTEAFF
CDR3nt: TGCGCCAGCAGCCAAGATAGTCACAGGTTGAACACTGAAGCTTTCTTT

v_gene: TRBV19
d_gene: .
abundance: many
j_gene: TRBJ2-1
CDR3aa: CASSMASRSSYNEQFF
CDR3nt: TGTGCCAGTAGTATGGCCTCCAGAAGCTCCTACAATGAGCAGTTCTTC

v_gene: TRBV7-9
d_gene: .
abundance: .
j_gene: TRBJ2-7
CDR3aa: CASSLQGGGEQYF
CDR3nt: TGTGCCAGCAGCTTACAGGGGGGTGGCGAGCAGTACTTC

v_gene: TRBV7-2
d_gene: TRBD1
abundance: .
j_gene: TRBJ1-3
CDR3aa: CASTPETGPGNTIYF
CDR3nt: TGTGCCAGCACCCCTGAGACAGGGCCAGGAAACACCATATATTTT

v_gene: TRBV6-5
d_gene: .
abundance: once
j_gene: TRBJ2-2
CDR3aa: CASSYSPGTGELFF
CDR3nt: TGTGCCAGCAGTTACTCCCCTGGGACCGGGGAGCTGTTTTTT

v_gene: TRBV14
d_gene: .
abundance: few
j_gene: TRBJ1-1
CDR3aa: CASSRQATEAFF
CDR3nt: TGTGCCAGCAGCCGACAGGCCACTGAAGCTTTCTTT

v_gene: TRBV7-9
d_gene: .
abundance: few
j_gene: TRBJ2-4
CDR3aa: CASSPDSGDVAKNIQYF
CDR3nt: TGTGCCAGCAGCCCCGACTCAGGGGATGTGGCCAAAAACATTCAGTACTTC

v_gene: TRBV2
d_gene: .
abundance: .
j_gene: TRBJ1-1
CDR3aa: CASSLEILNTEAFF
CDR3nt: TGTGCCAGCAGTTTAGAGATACTGAACACTGAAGCTTTCTTT

v_gene: TRBV2
d_gene: .
abundance: once
j_gene: TRBJ1-6
CDR3aa: CASIFSRDNSPLHF
CDR3nt: TGTGCCAGCATTTTTTCTAGGGATAATTCACCCCTCCACTTT

v_gene: TRBV5-1
d_gene: TRBD1
abundance: .
j_gene: TRBJ1-6
CDR3aa: CASSLEGQWTGINSPLHF
CDR3nt: TGCGCCAGCAGCCTCGAGGGTCAGTGGACAGGGATAAATTCACCCCTCCACTTT

v_gene: TRBV4-1
d_gene: TRBD2
abundance: .
j_gene: TRBJ2-3
CDR3aa: CASSQERTSGGAGTQYF
CDR3nt: TGCGCCAGCAGCCAAGAAAGGACTAGCGGGGGGGCCGGTACGCAGTATTTT

v_gene: TRBV7-2
d_gene: TRBD2
abundance: few
j_gene: TRBJ2-5
CDR3aa: CASSSSGAGKQETQYF
CDR3nt: TGTGCCAGCAGCTCCAGCGGGGCGGGGAAACAAGAGACCCAGTACTTC

v_gene: TRBV5-1
d_gene: TRBD2
abundance: few
j_gene: TRBJ2-3
CDR3aa: CASSGAGADTQYF
CDR3nt: TGCGCCAGCAGCGGAGCGGGGGCGGATACGCAGTATTTT

v_gene: TRBV5-1
d_gene: TRBD1
abundance: .
j_gene: TRBJ1-1
CDR3aa: CASSSETGARMTEAFF
CDR3nt: TGCGCCAGCAGCTCGGAAACAGGGGCCAGGATGACTGAAGCTTTCTTT

v_gene: TRBV29-1
d_gene: .
abundance: once
j_gene: TRBJ2-7
CDR3aa: CSVESQGYEQYF
CDR3nt: TGCAGCGTTGAATCCCAGGGCTACGAGCAGTACTTC

v_gene: TRBV4-3
d_gene: TRBD2
abundance: .
j_gene: TRBJ2-2
CDR3aa: CASSQGGGNTGELFF
CDR3nt: TGCGCCAGCAGCCAAGGCGGGGGGAACACCGGGGAGCTGTTTTTT

v_gene: TRBV2
d_gene: TRBD1
abundance: .
j_gene: TRBJ1-2
CDR3aa: CASTDTGGSGYTF
CDR3nt: TGTGCCAGCACAGACACAGGGGGCTCTGGCTACACCTTC

v_gene: TRBV7-2
d_gene: .
abundance: .
j_gene: TRBJ2-4
CDR3aa: CASGAAKNIQYF
CDR3nt: TGTGCCAGCGGGGCGGCCAAAAACATTCAGTACTTC

v_gene: TRBV7-8
d_gene: TRBD2
abundance: .
j_gene: TRBJ2-3
CDR3aa: CASSLRTSPDTQYF
CDR3nt: TGTGCCAGCAGCCTCCGGACTAGCCCAGATACGCAGTATTTT

v_gene: TRBV7-7
d_gene: TRBD2
abundance: .
j_gene: TRBJ2-3
CDR3aa: CASSPGTSGGTDTQYF
CDR3nt: TGTGCCAGCAGCCCAGGGACTAGCGGGGGAACAGATACGCAGTATTTT

v_gene: TRBV5-1
d_gene: .
abundance: .
j_gene: TRBJ2-3
CDR3aa: CASSPRVFGTDTQYF
CDR3nt: TGCGCCAGCAGCCCCAGGGTATTCGGCACAGATACGCAGTATTTT

v_gene: TRBV6-1
d_gene: TRBD1
abundance: few
j_gene: TRBJ1-4
CDR3aa: CASSEVATGVEKLFF
CDR3nt: TGTGCCAGCAGTGAAGTCGCAACAGGGGTCGAAAAACTGTTTTTT

v_gene: TRBV10-3
d_gene: .
abundance: .
j_gene: TRBJ2-7
CDR3aa: CATRSGDVYEQYF
CDR3nt: TGTGCCACCCGGTCGGGGGATGTCTACGAGCAGTACTTC

v_gene: TRBV7-9
d_gene: .
abundance: few
j_gene: TRBJ2-7
CDR3aa: CASSLGEFLGGDEQYF
CDR3nt: TGTGCCAGCAGCTTAGGAGAGTTCTTGGGGGGCGACGAGCAGTACTTC

v_gene: TRBV4-3
d_gene: .
abundance: .
j_gene: TRBJ1-5
CDR3aa: CASSQEVLSNQPQHF
CDR3nt: TGCGCCAGCAGCCAAGAAGTACTTAGCAATCAGCCCCAGCATTTT

v_gene: TRBV7-2
d_gene: .
abundance: few
j_gene: TRBJ1-1
CDR3aa: CASSLRGMNTEAFF
CDR3nt: TGTGCCAGCTCCCTTCGAGGGATGAACACTGAAGCTTTCTTT

v_gene: TRBV4-3
d_gene: .
abundance: .
j_gene: TRBJ1-2
CDR3aa: CASSQGDHETYGYTF
CDR3nt: TGCGCCAGCAGCCAAGGGGACCACGAAACCTATGGCTACACCTTC

v_gene: TRBV25-1
d_gene: .
abundance: .
j_gene: TRBJ2-3
CDR3aa: CASRLVVGDTQYF
CDR3nt: TGTGCCAGCAGATTAGTAGTGGGAGATACGCAGTATTTT

v_gene: TRBV29-1
d_gene: .
abundance: once
j_gene: TRBJ2-1
CDR3aa: CSVEKGTFGQFF
CDR3nt: TGCAGCGTTGAGAAAGGCACGTTTGGGCAGTTCTTC

v_gene: TRBV7-9
d_gene: .
abundance: .
j_gene: TRBJ1-1
CDR3aa: CASSFRGEAFF
CDR3nt: TGTGCCAGCAGCTTTCGAGGGGAAGCTTTCTTT

v_gene: TRBV6-5
d_gene: TRBD1
abundance: .
j_gene: TRBJ2-1
CDR3aa: CASRKGTGYLDEQFF
CDR3nt: TGTGCCAGCAGAAAGGGGACAGGTTATTTAGATGAGCAGTTCTTC

v_gene: TRBV29-1
d_gene: .
abundance: .
j_gene: TRBJ2-3
CDR3aa: CSVDQGFSTDTQYF
CDR3nt: TGCAGCGTTGATCAGGGATTTAGCACAGATACGCAGTATTTT

v_gene: TRBV20-1
d_gene: TRBD1
abundance: .
j_gene: TRBJ1-2
CDR3aa: CSARGGNGYTF
CDR3nt: TGCAGTGCCAGAGGGGGCAATGGCTACACCTTC